What follows describes a single TCR beta chain. Antigen specificity is unknown. The data originate from a study of cytomegalovirus exposure and HLA in healthy donors. Overall study: Of over 350 genotyped donors, about 81% grouped in the Caucasian-associated ancestry cluster.

The PCR employed 60 Vbeta primers together with 13 Jbeta primers. Method: immunoSEQ multiplex PCR; TCRdb's copy keeps in-frame clones and lacks some. This listing includes about 120,000 clones. Findings of the study overall: Later analysis found that TCR beta chains associated with HLA were more clonally expanded than other, equally common chains. DRB1 had the most TCR associations and HLA-C the fewest, a later analysis found, with rates varying by HLA locus.

The CDR3 runs 12 residues. The V gene's germline CDR1 is MDHEN and CDR2 SYDVKM. V was trimmed by 6 bases and J by 8 bases, leaving 13 bases between them. The sequenced sample was PBMCs. This rearrangement joins TRBV28 to TRBJ1-2; weak D call: TRBD1 (5 bases). The TCR sequence derives from a woman between 40 and 50 years old in good health and CMV-seropositive. CDR3 sequence (DNA): TGTGCCAGCAGCCTACTCCAGGGCGGCTACACCTTC. Its translation is CASSLLQGGYTF.